These T cell receptor beta chains were read from a single sample in a study of PD-1 blockade in classical Hodgkin lymphoma. Assay: immunoSEQ multiplex PCR; the TCRdb copy retains only in-frame clones and omits some. The table shows 20,000 or so clones, with roughly 80% occurring only once. Here the sequenced sample was CD4+ T cells from blood, taken before the fourth cycle of nivolumab. The receptors stem from a human donor with classical Hodgkin lymphoma. Both conserved end residues are part of each CDR3. D genes are given only for firm matches. A row's size may be missing; if present it is once, few, many or a size class.

j_call | v_call | d_call | clone_size | cdr3_nt | cdr3_aa
TRBJ1-1 | TRBV6-1 | - | - | TGTGCCAGCAGTGAGGGACGGGCTGAAGCTTTCTTT | CASSEGRAEAFF
TRBJ1-3 | TRBV6-6 | - | - | TGTGCCAGCAGTTACCGCAGGACAGCTGGAAACACCATATATTTT | CASSYRRTAGNTIYF
TRBJ1-3 | TRBV4-2 | TRBD1 | - | TGTGCCAGCAGCCAAGGTCAGGGGGCCTCTGGAAACACCATATATTTT | CASSQGQGASGNTIYF
TRBJ2-1 | TRBV7-9 | - | - | TGTGCCAGCAGCTTAGCTGTCTCAAGCTCCTACAATGAGCAGTTCTTC | CASSLAVSSSYNEQFF
TRBJ1-1 | TRBV19 | - | once | TGTGCCAGTAGTTATTTGGACGGAAAAGCTTTCTTT | CASSYLDGKAFF
TRBJ1-4 | TRBV5-1 | TRBD1 | - | TGCGCCAGCAGTTCGGCCGGGACAGGTGGGGAAAAACTGTTTTTT | CASSSAGTGGEKLFF
TRBJ1-1 | TRBV6-6 | - | - | TGTGCCAGCAGAGTATGGGACGGTGATCCAGCTTTCTTT | CASRVWDGDPAFF
TRBJ1-5 | TRBV30 | - | - | TGTGCCTGGAGTGTTAAGGGGGGGGGCAATCAGCCCCAGCATTTT | CAWSVKGGGNQPQHF
TRBJ2-2 | TRBV27 | - | - | TGTGCCAGCGGGTCGAGGGGCGGGGAGCTGTTTTTT | CASGSRGGELFF
TRBJ2-3 | TRBV14 | - | - | TGTGCCAGCAAACACAGGGGCACAGATACGCAGTATTTT | CASKHRGTDTQYF